This TCR beta chain was captured in a study of T cell clonality in common variable immunodeficiency. Data came from immunoSEQ multiplex PCR; TCRdb stores just in-frame clones and leaves some out. The sample includes just over 20,000 clones, none of them occurring once. Findings and caveats of the study: Reportedly, TCR beta sequences from common variable immunodeficiency showed fewer deletions and N-nucleotide insertions.

The CDR3 loop spans 15 amino acids. Trimming cost V 4 bases and J 5 bases; bases outside gene matches: 4. Germline CDR1 is SGHTA and CDR2 is FQGNSA. This clone was seen ten or more times. Its antigen is as yet unknown. The CDR3 end falls 3 residues outside the read, so it is completed with the germline J gene. The chain links TRBV7-2 to TRBJ1-6; 8 nucleotides agree with TRBD1. The TCR comes from a human donor with common variable immunodeficiency. The sample taken for sequencing was peripheral blood mononuclear cells. This chain's CDR3 is CASSWNRGDNSPLHF. Partial CDR3 DNA: TGTGCCAGCAGCTGGAACAGGGGGGATAATTCACCC.